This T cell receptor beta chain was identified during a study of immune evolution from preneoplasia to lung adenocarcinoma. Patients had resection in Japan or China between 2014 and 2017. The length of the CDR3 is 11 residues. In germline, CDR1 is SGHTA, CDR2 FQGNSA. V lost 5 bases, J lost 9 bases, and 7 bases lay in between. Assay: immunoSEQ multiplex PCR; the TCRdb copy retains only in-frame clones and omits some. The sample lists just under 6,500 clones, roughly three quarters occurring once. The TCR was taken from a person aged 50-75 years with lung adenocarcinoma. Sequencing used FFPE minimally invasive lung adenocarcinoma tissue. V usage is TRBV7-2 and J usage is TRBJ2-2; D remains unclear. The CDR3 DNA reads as TGTGCCAGCAGCCAAGGCAGGGAGCTGTTTTTT. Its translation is CASSQGRELFF.